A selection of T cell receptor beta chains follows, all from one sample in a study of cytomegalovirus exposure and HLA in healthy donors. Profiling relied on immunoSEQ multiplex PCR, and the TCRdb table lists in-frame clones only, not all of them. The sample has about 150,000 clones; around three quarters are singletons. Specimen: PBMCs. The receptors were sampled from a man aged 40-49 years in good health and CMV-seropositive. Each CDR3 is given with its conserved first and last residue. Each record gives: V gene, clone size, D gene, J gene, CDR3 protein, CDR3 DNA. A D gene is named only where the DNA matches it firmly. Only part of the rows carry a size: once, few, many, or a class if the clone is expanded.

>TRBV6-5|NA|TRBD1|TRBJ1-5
CASSLWTGGNQPQHF
TGTGCCAGCAGTCTATGGACAGGAGGGAATCAGCCCCAGCATTTT
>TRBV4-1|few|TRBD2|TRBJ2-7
CASRLTSVSSYEQYF
TGCGCCAGCAGACTGACTAGCGTGAGCTCCTACGAGCAGTACTTC
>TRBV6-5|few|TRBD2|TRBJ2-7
CATEPGTSTYEQYF
TGTGCCACCGAACCCGGGACTAGCACCTACGAGCAGTACTTC
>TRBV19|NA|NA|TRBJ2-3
CASSIGLTDTQYF
TGTGCCAGTAGTATAGGTCTCACAGATACGCAGTATTTT
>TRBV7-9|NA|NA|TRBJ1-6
CASTSDNSPLHF
TGTGCCAGCACCTCAGATAATTCACCCCTCCACTTT
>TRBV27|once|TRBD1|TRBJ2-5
CASSLEAAGTGVRTQYF
TGTGCCAGCAGTTTGGAGGCCGCCGGGACAGGGGTTCGGACCCAGTACTTC
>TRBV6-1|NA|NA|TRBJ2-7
CASRGGSAAYEQYF
TGTGCCAGCAGAGGGGGATCGGCCGCCTACGAGCAGTACTTC
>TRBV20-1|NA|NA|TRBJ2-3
CSARVPPSQYF
TGCAGTGCTAGAGTCCCCCCATCGCAGTATTTT
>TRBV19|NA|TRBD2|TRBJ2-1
CASSISGSSYNEQFF
TGTGCCAGTAGTATTAGCGGGAGCTCCTACAATGAGCAGTTCTTC
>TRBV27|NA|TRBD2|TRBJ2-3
CATRGGADTQYF
TGTGCCACCCGGGGGGGGGCAGATACGCAGTATTTT
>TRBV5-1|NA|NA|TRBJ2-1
CASSVDPQGDNEQFF
TGCGCCAGCAGCGTCGACCCACAGGGAGACAATGAGCAGTTCTTC
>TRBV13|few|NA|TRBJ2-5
CASSPGQRQETQYF
TGTGCCAGCAGCCCCGGGCAGCGGCAAGAGACCCAGTACTTC
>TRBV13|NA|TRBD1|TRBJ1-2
CASSPRQGSYGYTF
TGTGCCAGCAGCCCACGACAGGGATCATATGGCTACACCTTC
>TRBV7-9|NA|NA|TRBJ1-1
CASRDPGEIWMNTEAFF
TGTGCCAGCCGGGACCCGGGGGAGATTTGGATGAACACTGAAGCTTTCTTT
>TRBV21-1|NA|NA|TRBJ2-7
CASTNPPGTGFYEQYF
TGTGCCAGCACCAACCCTCCCGGGACAGGGTTCTACGAGCAGTACTTC
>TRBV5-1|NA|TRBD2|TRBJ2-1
CASSLGRIAGDHEQFF
TGCGCCAGCAGCTTGGGTCGGATAGCGGGAGACCATGAGCAGTTCTTC
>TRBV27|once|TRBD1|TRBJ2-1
CASRPTGAYYNEQFF
TGTGCCAGCAGGCCTACAGGGGCATATTACAATGAGCAGTTCTTC
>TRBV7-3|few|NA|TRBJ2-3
CASSSGEDTQYF
TGTGCCAGCAGCTCAGGGGAGGATACGCAGTATTTT
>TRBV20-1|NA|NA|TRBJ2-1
CSASAEPQFF
TGCAGTGCTAGCGCTGAGCCGCAGTTCTTC
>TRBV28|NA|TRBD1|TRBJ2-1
CASSPRTGLSYNEQFF
TGTGCCAGCAGTCCCAGGACAGGGCTCTCCTACAATGAGCAGTTCTTC
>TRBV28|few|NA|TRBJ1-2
CASQTGGDHGYTF
TGTGCCAGCCAAACGGGGGGGGATCATGGCTACACCTTC
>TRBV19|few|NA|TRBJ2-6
CASRNNGANVLTF
TGTGCCAGTAGAAATAATGGGGCCAACGTCCTGACTTTC
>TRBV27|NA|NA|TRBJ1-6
CASSSIPLGRNSPLHF
TGTGCCAGCAGTTCTATCCCGTTAGGGAGGAATTCACCCCTCCACTTT
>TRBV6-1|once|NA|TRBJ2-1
CASLDNEQFF
TGTGCCAGCCTCGACAATGAGCAGTTCTTC
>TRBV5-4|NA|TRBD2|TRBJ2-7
CASSRSEASGMQYF
TGTGCCAGCAGCCGATCGGAGGCTAGCGGGATGCAGTACTTC
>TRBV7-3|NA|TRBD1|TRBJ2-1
CASSPTGGEQFF
TGTGCCAGCAGCCCCACAGGGGGTGAGCAGTTCTTC
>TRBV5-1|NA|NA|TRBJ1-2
CASSLDGSGTYTF
TGCGCCAGCAGCTTGGACGGGAGCGGTACCTACACCTTC
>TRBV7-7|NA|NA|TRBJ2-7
CASRPCVVWGETAYEQYF
TGTGCTAGCAGGCCATGCGTAGTATGGGGGGAAACTGCCTACGAGCAGTACTTC
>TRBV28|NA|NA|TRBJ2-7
CASSRAGRYEQYF
TGTGCCAGCAGTCGGGCGGGACGCTACGAGCAGTACTTC
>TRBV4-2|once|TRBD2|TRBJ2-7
CASSQVSGDAYEQYF
TGTGCCAGCAGCCAAGTAAGCGGGGACGCCTACGAGCAGTACTTC
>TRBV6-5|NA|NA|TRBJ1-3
CASSYSDSSGNTIYF
TGTGCCAGCAGTTACTCCGACAGCTCTGGAAACACCATATATTTT
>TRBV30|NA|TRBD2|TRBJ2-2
CACLPWLAGGGRDTGELFF
TGTGCCTGTCTCCCCTGGCTAGCGGGAGGGGGGCGCGACACCGGGGAGCTGTTTTTT
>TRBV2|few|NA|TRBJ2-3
CASMERTDTQYF
TGTGCCAGCATGGAGCGGACAGATACGCAGTATTTT
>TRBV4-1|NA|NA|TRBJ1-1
CASSQELQGEAFF
TGCGCCAGCAGCCAAGAACTGCAGGGGGAAGCTTTCTTT
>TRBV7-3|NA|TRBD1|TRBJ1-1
CASSLARDSLTEAFF
TGTGCCAGCAGCTTAGCCCGGGACAGCCTCACTGAAGCTTTCTTT
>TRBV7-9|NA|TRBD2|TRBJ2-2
CSSSLGLAGEFDTGELFF
TGTTCCAGCAGCTTAGGACTAGCGGGAGAATTCGACACCGGGGAGCTGTTTTTT
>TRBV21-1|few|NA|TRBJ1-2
CASSKEDRGYGYGYTF
TGTGCCAGCAGCAAAGAAGACAGGGGGTATGGGTATGGCTACACCTTC
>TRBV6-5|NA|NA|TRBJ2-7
CASSSDFDEQYF
TGTGCCAGCAGTTCGGACTTTGATGAGCAGTACTTC
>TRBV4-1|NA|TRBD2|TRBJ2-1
CAASPGLASNEQFF
TGCGCCGCATCTCCGGGACTAGCTAGCAATGAGCAGTTCTTC
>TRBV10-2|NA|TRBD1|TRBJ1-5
CASSEQGVNQPQHF
TGCGCCAGCAGTGAGCAGGGGGTCAATCAGCCCCAGCATTTT
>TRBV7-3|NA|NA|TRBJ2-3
CASREPGVADTQYF
TGTGCCAGCAGGGAACCAGGGGTTGCAGATACGCAGTATTTT
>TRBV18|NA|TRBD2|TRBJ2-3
CASSPSLAGFTDTQYF
TGTGCCAGCTCACCTTCACTAGCGGGGTTCACAGATACGCAGTATTTT
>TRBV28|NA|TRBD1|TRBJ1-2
CASRGGQNYGYTF
TGTGCCAGCAGAGGGGGCCAGAACTATGGCTACACCTTC
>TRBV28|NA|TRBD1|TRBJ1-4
CASSPPDRVREKLFF
TGTGCCAGCAGTCCGCCGGACAGGGTACGGGAAAAACTGTTTTTT
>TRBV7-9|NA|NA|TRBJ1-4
CASTRQAQGEKLFF
TGTGCCAGCACACGACAGGCGCAGGGGGAAAAACTGTTTTTT
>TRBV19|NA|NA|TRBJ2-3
CASSGAGGTDTQYF
TGTGCCAGTAGTGGGGCAGGGGGGACAGATACGCAGTATTTT
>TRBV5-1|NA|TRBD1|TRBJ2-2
CASSTDRGATGELFF
TGCGCCAGCAGCACCGACAGGGGCGCCACCGGGGAGCTGTTTTTT
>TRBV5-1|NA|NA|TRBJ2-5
CASSPTRGEEETQYF
TGCGCCAGCAGCCCTACCCGGGGAGAGGAAGAGACCCAGTACTTC
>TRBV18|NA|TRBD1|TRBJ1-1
CASSLINRGNTEAFF
TGTGCCAGCTCACTGATAAACAGGGGGAACACTGAAGCTTTCTTT